Sequencing of this T cell receptor (beta chain) was carried out in a study of control samples from healthy donors and cancer patients. The data were produced by immunoSEQ multiplex PCR, yet TCRdb's version contains in-frame clones alone and is incomplete. The sample shows tens of thousands of clones, more than 80% of them seen only once. Germline lookup yields CDR1 SGHVS and CDR2 FQNEAQ. CDR3 length: 15 amino acids. Trimming left V 4 bases short and J 2 bases short, with 14 bases between. This receptor was obtained from a middle-aged man in good health. This chain links TRBV7-8 with TRBJ2-5, with a possible D match to TRBD1 (5 bases). The sample comprised blood. Here the CDR3 DNA reads TGTGCCAGCAGCTCCGCCCGACAGAATCAAGAGACCCAGTACTTC. It is translated as CASSSARQNQETQYF.